The 4 T cell receptor beta chains below come from one sample, sequenced in a study of blood T cell repertoires in COVID-19 (dated by TCRdb to 2018 to 2020). Libraries came from the immunoSEQ multiplex PCR assay. TCRdb mirrors the immuneACCESS table, restricted to in-frame sequences. Some clones are absent from its copies; in checked studies, under half trace to an unresolved V gene, and the reason for the others is unknown. Counted in this sample were roughly 220,000 clones; 70% to 90% of them appeared once. The biggest ten clones account for around 3% of the sample. Sequenced material: peripheral blood. The source is a man in his fifties who had recovered from COVID-19.

The chain recombines TRBV11-2 with TRBJ1-1, with D possibly matching TRBD1 (6 bases). Trimming cost V 4 bases and J 3 bases, with 15 bases left between them. Germline CDR1 SGHAT, CDR2 FQNNGV. CDR3 size: 15 residues. The CDR3 DNA sequence: TGTGCCAGCAGCTCGGGAACAGGGCAGGACACTGAAGCTTTCTTT. Protein sequence: CASSSGTGQDTEAFF. The full variable domain, in which reference TRBV11-2 and TRBJ1-1 provide the parts outside the CDR3, is EAGVAQSPRYKIIEKRQSVAFWCNPISGHATLYWYQQILGQGPKLLIQFQNNGVVDDSQLPKDRFSAERLKGVDSTLKIQPAKLEDSAVYLCASSSGTGQDTEAFFGQGTRLTVV.

This chain joins TRBV27 and TRBJ1-1; D uncertain. Germline CDR1 reads MNHEY; CDR2 reads SMNVEV (reference sequence). Between the trimmed V and J ends, which lost 0 bases and 1 base, there was a span of 6 bases. The CDR3 has 14 amino acids. CDR3 nucleotide sequence: TGTGCCAGCAGTTTATCCTTCAGGAACACTGAAGCTTTCTTT. The encoded protein is CASSLSFRNTEAFF.

The chain combines TRBV11-2 with TRBJ2-2; TRBD1 aligns across 8 bases. The CDR3 spans 15 residues. Germline trimming cut 5 bases from V and 2 bases from J; bases unmatched to any gene: 4. CDR1 and CDR2 from the germline V gene are SGHAT and FQNNGV. This CDR3 reads CASSRTGLNTGELFF. CDR3 coding DNA: TGTGCCAGCAGCCGGACAGGGCTAAACACCGGGGAGCTGTTTTTT.

This chain connects TRBV5-6 to TRBJ1-6; 9 bases agree with TRBD1. The V and J ends lost 0 bases and 2 bases, in that order; junction bases with no gene match: 9. Per the germline V gene, CDR1 is SGHDT and CDR2 is YYEEEE. The CDR3 is 19 residues long. CDR3 nucleotide sequence: TGTGCCAGCAGCTTGGTGACCCGACAGGGGGGAACCTATAATTCACCCCTCCACTTT. This codes for CASSLVTRQGGTYNSPLHF.